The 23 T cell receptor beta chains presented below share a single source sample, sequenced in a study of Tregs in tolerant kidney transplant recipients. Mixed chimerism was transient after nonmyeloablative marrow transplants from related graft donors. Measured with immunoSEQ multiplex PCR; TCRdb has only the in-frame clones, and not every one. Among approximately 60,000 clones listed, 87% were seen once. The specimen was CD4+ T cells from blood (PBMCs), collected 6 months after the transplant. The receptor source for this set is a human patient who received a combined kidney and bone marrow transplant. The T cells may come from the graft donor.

Here the CDR3 DNA reads TGTGCCAGCGCCCCCCCGGGATTCGGGGTCACTGAAGCTTTCTTT. Its translation is CASAPPGFGVTEAFF. The V gene is TRBV25-1, the J gene TRBJ1-1, with no clear D. Germline V gene lookup returns CDR1 MGHDK and CDR2 SYGVNS. V was pared by 8 bases and J by 4 bases, with 20 bases between. The CDR3 totals 15 residues.

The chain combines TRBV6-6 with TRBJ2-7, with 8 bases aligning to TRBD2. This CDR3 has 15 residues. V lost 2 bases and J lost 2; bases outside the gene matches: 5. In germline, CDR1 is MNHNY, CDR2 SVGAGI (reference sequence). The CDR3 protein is CASSYAGGTTYEQYF. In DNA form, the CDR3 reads TGTGCCAGCAGTTACGCGGGGGGAACAACCTACGAGCAGTACTTC.

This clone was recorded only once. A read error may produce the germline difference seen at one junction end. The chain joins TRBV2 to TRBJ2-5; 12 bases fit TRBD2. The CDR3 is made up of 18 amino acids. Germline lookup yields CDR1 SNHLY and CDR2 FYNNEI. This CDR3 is CASKRPARASGGAEAQYF. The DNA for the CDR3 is TGTGCCAGCAAAAGGCCGGCCCGGGCTAGCGGGGGGGCAGAGGCCCAGTACTTC.

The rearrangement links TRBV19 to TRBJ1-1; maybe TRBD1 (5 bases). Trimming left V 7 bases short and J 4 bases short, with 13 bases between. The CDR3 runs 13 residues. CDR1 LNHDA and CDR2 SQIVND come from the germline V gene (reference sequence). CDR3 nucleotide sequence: TGTGCCAGTAATAGACAGCCCTTCACTGAAGCTTTCTTT. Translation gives CASNRQPFTEAFF.

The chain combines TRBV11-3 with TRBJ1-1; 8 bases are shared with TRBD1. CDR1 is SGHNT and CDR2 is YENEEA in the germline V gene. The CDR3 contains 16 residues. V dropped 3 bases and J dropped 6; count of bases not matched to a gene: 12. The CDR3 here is CASSFLAGGAGSEAFF. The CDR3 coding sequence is TGTGCCAGCAGCTTTTTGGCAGGGGGCGCTGGCTCTGAAGCTTTCTTT.

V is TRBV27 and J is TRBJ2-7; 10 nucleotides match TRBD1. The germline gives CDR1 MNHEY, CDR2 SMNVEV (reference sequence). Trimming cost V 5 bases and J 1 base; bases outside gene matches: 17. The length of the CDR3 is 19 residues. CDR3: CASSPLYEFGTGESYEQYF. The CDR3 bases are TGTGCCAGCAGTCCTTTATACGAATTTGGGACAGGGGAATCCTACGAGCAGTACTTC.

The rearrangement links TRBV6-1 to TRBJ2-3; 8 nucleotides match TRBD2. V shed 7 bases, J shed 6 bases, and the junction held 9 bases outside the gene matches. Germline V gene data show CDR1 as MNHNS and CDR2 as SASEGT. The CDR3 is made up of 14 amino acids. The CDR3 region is CASKFPGGADTQYF. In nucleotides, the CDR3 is TGTGCCAGCAAATTTCCGGGAGGGGCGGATACGCAGTATTTT.

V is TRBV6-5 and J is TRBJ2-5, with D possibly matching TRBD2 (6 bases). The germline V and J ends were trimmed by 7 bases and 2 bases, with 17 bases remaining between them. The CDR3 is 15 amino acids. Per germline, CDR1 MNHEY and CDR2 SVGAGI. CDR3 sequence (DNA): TGTGCCAGCAAATACGGGTTAGCGGAGCAAGAGACCCAGTACTTC. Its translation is CASKYGLAEQETQYF.

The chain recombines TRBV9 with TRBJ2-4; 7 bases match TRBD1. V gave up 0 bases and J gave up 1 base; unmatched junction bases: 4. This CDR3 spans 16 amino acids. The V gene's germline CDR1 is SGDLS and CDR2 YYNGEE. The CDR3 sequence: CASSVGTGRAKNIQYF. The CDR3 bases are TGTGCCAGCAGCGTAGGGACAGGAAGGGCCAAAAACATTCAGTACTTC.

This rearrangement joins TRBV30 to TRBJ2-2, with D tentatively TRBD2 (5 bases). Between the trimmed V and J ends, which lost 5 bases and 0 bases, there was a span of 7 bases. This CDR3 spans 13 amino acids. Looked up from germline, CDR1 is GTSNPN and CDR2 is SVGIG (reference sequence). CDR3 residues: CAWGGTNTGELFF. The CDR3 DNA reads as TGTGCCTGGGGAGGAACGAACACCGGGGAGCTGTTTTTT.

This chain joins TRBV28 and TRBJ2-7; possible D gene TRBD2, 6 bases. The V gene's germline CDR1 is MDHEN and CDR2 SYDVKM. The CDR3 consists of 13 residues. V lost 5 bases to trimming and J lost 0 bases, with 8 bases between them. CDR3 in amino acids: CASSGTHSYEQYF. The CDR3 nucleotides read TGTGCCAGCAGTGGGACTCACTCCTACGAGCAGTACTTC.

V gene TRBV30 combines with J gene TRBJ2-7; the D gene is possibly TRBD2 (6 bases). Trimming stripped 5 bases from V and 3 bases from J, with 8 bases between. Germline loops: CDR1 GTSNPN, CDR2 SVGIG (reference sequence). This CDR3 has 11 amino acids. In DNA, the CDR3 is TGTGCCTGGTCGGGACTCTACGAGCAGTACTTC. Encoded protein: CAWSGLYEQYF.

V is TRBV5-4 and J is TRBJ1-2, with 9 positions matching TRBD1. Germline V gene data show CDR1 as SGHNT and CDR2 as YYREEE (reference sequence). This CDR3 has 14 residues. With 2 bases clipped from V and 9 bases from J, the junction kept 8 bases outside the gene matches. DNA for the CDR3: TGTGCCAGCAGCTTAACGACAGGGGGGCCAAGCTACACCTTC. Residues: CASSLTTGGPSYTF. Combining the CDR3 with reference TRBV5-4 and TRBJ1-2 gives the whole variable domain ETGVTQSPTHLIKTRGQQVTLRCSSQSGHNTVSWYQQALGQGPQFIFQYYREEENGRGNFPPRFSGLQFPNYSSELNVNALELDDSALYLCASSLTTGGPSYTFGSGTRLTVV.

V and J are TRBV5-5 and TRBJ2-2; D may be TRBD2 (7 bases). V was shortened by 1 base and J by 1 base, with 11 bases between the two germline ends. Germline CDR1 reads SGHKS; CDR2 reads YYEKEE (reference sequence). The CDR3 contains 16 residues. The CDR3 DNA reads TGTGCCAGCAGCTTGTACGGGGGGCGGAACACCGGGGAGCTGTTTTTT. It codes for CASSLYGGRNTGELFF.

CDR3 nucleotides: TGTGCCAGCAGTGAGGGCTCAAAGGATGGAAACACCATATATTTT. Encoded protein: CASSEGSKDGNTIYF. J is TRBJ1-3 and V is TRBV6-4; no clear D gene. Trimming stripped 3 bases from V and 3 bases from J, with 12 bases between. This CDR3 has 15 amino acids. Germline CDR1 MRHNA, CDR2 SNTAGT.

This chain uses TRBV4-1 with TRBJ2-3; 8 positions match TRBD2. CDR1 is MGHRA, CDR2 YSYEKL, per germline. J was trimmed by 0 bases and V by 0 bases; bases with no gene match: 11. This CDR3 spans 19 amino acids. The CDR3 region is CASSQEASGRGPSTDTQYF. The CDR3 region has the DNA TGCGCCAGCAGCCAAGAAGCGAGCGGGAGAGGTCCTAGCACAGATACGCAGTATTTT.

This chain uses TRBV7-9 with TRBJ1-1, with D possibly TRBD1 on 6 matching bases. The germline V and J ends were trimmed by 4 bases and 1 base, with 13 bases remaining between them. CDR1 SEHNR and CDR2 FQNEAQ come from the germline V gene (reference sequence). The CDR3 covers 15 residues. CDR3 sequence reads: CASSSTTGKNTEAFF. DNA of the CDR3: TGTGCCAGCAGCTCCACGACAGGCAAGAACACTGAAGCTTTCTTT.

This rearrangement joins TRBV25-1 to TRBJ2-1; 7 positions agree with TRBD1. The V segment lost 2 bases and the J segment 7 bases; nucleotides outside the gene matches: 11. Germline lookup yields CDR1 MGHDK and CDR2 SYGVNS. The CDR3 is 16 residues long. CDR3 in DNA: TGTGCCAGCAGTGAAAGAACAGGGGACCCTAGGAATGAGCAGTTCTTC. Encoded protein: CASSERTGDPRNEQFF.

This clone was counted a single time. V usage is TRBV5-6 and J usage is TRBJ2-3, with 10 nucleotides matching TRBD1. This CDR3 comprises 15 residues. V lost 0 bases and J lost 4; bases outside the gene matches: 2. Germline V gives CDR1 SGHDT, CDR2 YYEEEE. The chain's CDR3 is CASSLATGGPDTQYF. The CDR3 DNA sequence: TGTGCCAGCAGCTTGGCGACAGGGGGCCCAGATACGCAGTATTTT.

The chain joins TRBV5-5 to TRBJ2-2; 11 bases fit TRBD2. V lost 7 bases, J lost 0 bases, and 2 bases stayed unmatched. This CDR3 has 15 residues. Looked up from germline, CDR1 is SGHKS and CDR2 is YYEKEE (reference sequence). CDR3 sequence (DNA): TGTGCCAGCTTGGGACTAGCGGCGAACACCGGGGAGCTGTTTTTT. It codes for CASLGLAANTGELFF.

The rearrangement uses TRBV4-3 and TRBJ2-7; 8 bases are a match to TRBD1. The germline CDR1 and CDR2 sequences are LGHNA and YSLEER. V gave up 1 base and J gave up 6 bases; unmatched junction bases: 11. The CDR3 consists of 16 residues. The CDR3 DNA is TGCGCCAGCAGCCAAGCCGGCGGAGACAGGGGTGGCGAGCAGTACTTC. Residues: CASSQAGGDRGGEQYF.

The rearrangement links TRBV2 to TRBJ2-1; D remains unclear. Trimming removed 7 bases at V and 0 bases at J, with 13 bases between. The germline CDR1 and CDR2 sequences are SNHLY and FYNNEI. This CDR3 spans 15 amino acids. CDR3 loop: CASTRYQSSYNEQFF. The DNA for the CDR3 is TGTGCCAGCACTAGATACCAGAGCTCCTACAATGAGCAGTTCTTC.

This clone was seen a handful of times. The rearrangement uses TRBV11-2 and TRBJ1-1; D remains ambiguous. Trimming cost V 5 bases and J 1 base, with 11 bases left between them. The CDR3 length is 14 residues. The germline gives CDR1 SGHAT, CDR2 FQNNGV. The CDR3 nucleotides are TGTGCCAGCAGCCCCTCGTACTGGAACACTGAAGCTTTCTTT. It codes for CASSPSYWNTEAFF.